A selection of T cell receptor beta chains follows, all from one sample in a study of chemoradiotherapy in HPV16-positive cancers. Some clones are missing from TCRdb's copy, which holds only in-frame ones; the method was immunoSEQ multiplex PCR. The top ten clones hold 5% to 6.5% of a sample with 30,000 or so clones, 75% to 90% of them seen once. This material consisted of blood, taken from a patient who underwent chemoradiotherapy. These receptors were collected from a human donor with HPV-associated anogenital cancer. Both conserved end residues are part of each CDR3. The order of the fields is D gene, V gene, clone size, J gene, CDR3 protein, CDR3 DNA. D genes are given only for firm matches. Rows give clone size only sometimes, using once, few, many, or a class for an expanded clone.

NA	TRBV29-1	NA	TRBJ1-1	CSVEASRNTEAFF	TGCAGCGTTGAAGCCTCTCGGAACACTGAAGCTTTCTTT
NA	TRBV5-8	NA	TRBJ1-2	CASSKGAFYGYTF	TGTGCCAGCAGCAAAGGGGCGTTCTATGGCTACACCTTC
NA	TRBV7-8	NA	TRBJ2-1	CASRKQGLYNEQFF	TGTGCCAGCAGGAAACAGGGCCTATACAATGAGCAGTTCTTC
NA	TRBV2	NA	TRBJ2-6	CASSEIRSSGANVLTF	TGTGCCAGCAGTGAAATAAGATCCTCTGGGGCCAACGTCCTGACTTTC
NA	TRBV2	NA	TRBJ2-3	CASSATSGSDTQYF	TGTGCCAGCAGTGCAACGTCGGGGTCAGATACGCAGTATTTT
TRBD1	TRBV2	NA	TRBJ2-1	CASPLGQDSYNEQFF	TGTGCCAGCCCCCTCGGACAGGACTCCTACAATGAGCAGTTCTTC
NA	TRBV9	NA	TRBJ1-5	CASSQGGSNQPQHF	TGTGCCAGCAGCCAAGGGGGTAGCAATCAGCCCCAGCATTTT
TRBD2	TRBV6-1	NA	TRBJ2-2	CASSGGLAGGVKLFF	TGTGCCAGCAGTGGGGGACTAGCGGGGGGGGTGAAGCTGTTTTTT
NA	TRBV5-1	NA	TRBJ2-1	CASSLVASSYGYNEQFF	TGCGCCAGCAGCTTGGTAGCCTCCTCCTACGGCTACAATGAGCAGTTCTTC
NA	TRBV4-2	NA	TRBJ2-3	CASSQDSRGATDTQYF	TGTGCCAGCAGCCAAGATTCCCGGGGTGCCACAGATACGCAGTATTTT
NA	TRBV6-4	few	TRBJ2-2	CASSDHGGTGELFF	TGTGCCAGCAGTGACCACGGAGGCACCGGGGAGCTGTTTTTT
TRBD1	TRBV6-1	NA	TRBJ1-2	CASRESGGWGYTF	TGTGCCAGCAGGGAGTCAGGGGGATGGGGCTACACCTTC
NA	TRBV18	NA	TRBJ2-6	CASSPGWSSGANVLTF	TGTGCCAGCTCACCAGGGTGGAGCTCTGGGGCCAACGTCCTGACTTTC
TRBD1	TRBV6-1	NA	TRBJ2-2	CASSRTGGRTGELFF	TGTGCCAGCTCTCGGACAGGGGGCCGAACCGGGGAGCTGTTTTTT
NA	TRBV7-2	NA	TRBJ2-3	CASSLLPEGTDTQYF	TGTGCCAGCAGCTTACTTCCGGAGGGCACAGATACGCAGTATTTT
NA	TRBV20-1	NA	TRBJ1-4	CSVDSRARRLF	TGCAGTGTCGATTCCCGGGCCCGGAGACTTTTT
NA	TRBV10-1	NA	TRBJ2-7	CASSSGALSYEQYF	TGCGCCAGCAGTAGTGGGGCCCTCTCCTACGAGCAGTACTTC
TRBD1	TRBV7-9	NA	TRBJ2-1	CASSLARGDRGRNEQFF	TGTGCCAGCAGCTTAGCGCGGGGGGACAGGGGCCGCAATGAGCAGTTCTTC
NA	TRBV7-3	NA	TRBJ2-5	CASSPTGGTQETQYF	TGTGCCAGCAGCCCCACTGGGGGGACCCAAGAGACCCAGTACTTC
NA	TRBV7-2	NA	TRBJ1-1	CASSLEATTPEAFF	TGTGCCAGCAGCTTAGAAGCCACGACCCCTGAAGCTTTCTTT
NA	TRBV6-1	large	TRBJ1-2	CASSEALRVNYGYTF	TGTGCCAGCAGTGAAGCCCTCAGGGTAAACTATGGCTACACCTTC
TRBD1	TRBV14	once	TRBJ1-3	CASRQPTGGRSGNTIYF	TGTGCCAGCAGGCAACCGACAGGGGGAAGGTCTGGAAACACCATATATTTT
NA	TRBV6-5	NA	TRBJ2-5	CASSYGVAVETQYF	TGTGCCAGCAGTTACGGAGTAGCGGTTGAGACCCAGTACTTC
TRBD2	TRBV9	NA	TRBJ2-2	CASSVHRGGPNGELFF	TGTGCCAGCAGCGTACATCGGGGGGGGCCGAACGGGGAGCTGTTTTTT
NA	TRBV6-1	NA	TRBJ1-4	CASSAVGASEKLFF	TGTGCCAGCAGTGCTGTGGGGGCGAGTGAAAAACTGTTTTTT
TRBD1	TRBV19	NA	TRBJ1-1	CASSTGQENTEAFF	TGTGCCAGTAGTACGGGACAGGAGAACACTGAAGCTTTCTTT
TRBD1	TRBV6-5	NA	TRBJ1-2	CASSYQGQGIWYGYTF	TGTGCCAGCAGTTACCAGGGACAGGGGATTTGGTATGGCTACACCTTC
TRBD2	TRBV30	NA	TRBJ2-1	CAWSILAAYNEQFF	TGTGCCTGGAGTATACTAGCGGCCTACAATGAGCAGTTCTTC
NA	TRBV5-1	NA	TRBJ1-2	CASSVDSSNYGYTF	TGCGCCAGCAGCGTAGACAGCTCTAACTATGGCTACACCTTC